This T cell receptor beta chain was identified during a study of blood T cell repertoires in COVID-19. The CDR3 is 15 amino acids. Germline V gene data show CDR1 as KGHSH and CDR2 as LQKENI. The V gene end was trimmed by 0 bases and the J gene end by 7 bases; junction bases not matched to a gene: 4. The repertoire was sequenced with immunoSEQ multiplex PCR; TCRdb's copy has only in-frame clones and lacks some. Of 230,000 or so clones listed, approximately 83% are singletons. The receptor was isolated from a man between 50 and 59 years old who had recovered from COVID-19. The chain couples TRBV18 to TRBJ2-3; 10 bases fit TRBD1. The sample was PBMCs or T cells enriched from blood (not recorded which). DNA for the CDR3: TGTGCCAGCTCACCACCTAGGGACAGGGGACATACGCAGTATTTT. Encoded protein: CASSPPRDRGHTQYF.